Listed below are T cell receptor beta chains from one sample, sequenced in a study of blood T cell repertoires in COVID-19. Data came from immunoSEQ multiplex PCR; TCRdb stores just in-frame clones and leaves some out. The sample records roughly 120,000 clones, more than 80% being singletons. Sequenced material: peripheral blood. The receptor source for this set is a woman over 75 with COVID-19, enrolled during active disease. Both conserved end residues are part of each CDR3. Each record gives: J gene, V gene, CDR3 protein.

j_gene: TRBJ2-2; v_gene: TRBV19; CDR3aa: CASSQGSDTGELFF
j_gene: TRBJ1-5; v_gene: TRBV7-9; CDR3aa: CASGGDQPQHF
j_gene: TRBJ2-1; v_gene: TRBV20-1; CDR3aa: CSARKYVEQFF
j_gene: TRBJ2-3; v_gene: TRBV6-5; CDR3aa: CASSPGTSDTQYF
j_gene: TRBJ2-1; v_gene: TRBV5-1; CDR3aa: CASSLAGTGNEQFF
j_gene: TRBJ2-7; v_gene: TRBV7-2; CDR3aa: CASSSIAGAFNEQYF
j_gene: TRBJ1-1; v_gene: TRBV4-2; CDR3aa: CASSHGTGGGGNTEAFF
j_gene: TRBJ1-3; v_gene: TRBV28; CDR3aa: CASSSGPAGALSSGNTIYF
j_gene: TRBJ2-7; v_gene: TRBV3-1/TRBV3-2; CDR3aa: CASSPKAGEQYF
j_gene: TRBJ1-2; v_gene: TRBV7-9; CDR3aa: CASSSDRTPNYGYTF
j_gene: TRBJ2-3; v_gene: TRBV10-3; CDR3aa: CASGAREDTQYF
j_gene: TRBJ2-2; v_gene: TRBV2; CDR3aa: CASSVTRTNTGELFF
j_gene: TRBJ1-2; v_gene: TRBV28; CDR3aa: CASSLSTRGGVGYTF
j_gene: TRBJ2-3; v_gene: TRBV3-1/TRBV3-2; CDR3aa: CASSQDGGLAGTYTDTQYF
j_gene: TRBJ2-1; v_gene: TRBV3-1/TRBV3-2; CDR3aa: CASSQAGGEQFF
j_gene: TRBJ2-7; v_gene: TRBV9; CDR3aa: CASSVGERVGYEQYF
j_gene: TRBJ1-1; v_gene: TRBV19; CDR3aa: CASSRLMNTEAFF
j_gene: TRBJ2-1; v_gene: TRBV25-1; CDR3aa: CASGTSGRIGGEQFF
j_gene: TRBJ2-1; v_gene: TRBV15; CDR3aa: CATSRESGRAGNEQFF
j_gene: TRBJ2-3; v_gene: TRBV7-6; CDR3aa: CASSPLGGSSTDTQYF
j_gene: TRBJ1-3; v_gene: TRBV4-2; CDR3aa: CASSQETQGMGNTIYF
j_gene: TRBJ1-2; v_gene: TRBV7-2; CDR3aa: CASSLALPGYGYTF
j_gene: TRBJ1-1; v_gene: TRBV2; CDR3aa: CASTLDRVNTEAFF
j_gene: TRBJ1-3; v_gene: TRBV9; CDR3aa: CASSVEPGSGNTIYF
j_gene: TRBJ2-3; v_gene: TRBV19; CDR3aa: CASSAGLAGYTDTQYF
j_gene: TRBJ1-1; v_gene: TRBV14; CDR3aa: CASSRLTPRGTEAFF
j_gene: -; v_gene: TRBV10-3; CDR3aa: CATTGTSFYEQYF
j_gene: TRBJ2-4; v_gene: TRBV18; CDR3aa: CASSPTGKNIQYF
j_gene: TRBJ2-7; v_gene: TRBV15; CDR3aa: CATSRDMSASVYEQYF
j_gene: TRBJ2-5; v_gene: TRBV14; CDR3aa: CASSPLSGQGQETQYF
j_gene: TRBJ2-7; v_gene: TRBV5-1; CDR3aa: CASSSDRGKSSYEQYF
j_gene: TRBJ1-5; v_gene: TRBV28; CDR3aa: CASSLWGGVDQPQHF
j_gene: TRBJ2-5; v_gene: TRBV5-4; CDR3aa: CASSLWLAGEETQYF
j_gene: TRBJ2-1; v_gene: TRBV19; CDR3aa: CASSPPPAGTYNEQFF
j_gene: TRBJ2-2; v_gene: TRBV28; CDR3aa: CASSSPGQGGSGELFF
j_gene: TRBJ2-7; v_gene: TRBV5-1; CDR3aa: CASSLESGGYEQYF
j_gene: TRBJ2-7; v_gene: TRBV6-5; CDR3aa: CASRGAAGASYEQYF
j_gene: TRBJ1-1; v_gene: TRBV7-2; CDR3aa: CASSPNGVSEAFF
j_gene: TRBJ2-7; v_gene: TRBV29-1; CDR3aa: CSYSDGTRFAEQYF
j_gene: TRBJ2-5; v_gene: TRBV5-4; CDR3aa: CASSQGAGKETQYF